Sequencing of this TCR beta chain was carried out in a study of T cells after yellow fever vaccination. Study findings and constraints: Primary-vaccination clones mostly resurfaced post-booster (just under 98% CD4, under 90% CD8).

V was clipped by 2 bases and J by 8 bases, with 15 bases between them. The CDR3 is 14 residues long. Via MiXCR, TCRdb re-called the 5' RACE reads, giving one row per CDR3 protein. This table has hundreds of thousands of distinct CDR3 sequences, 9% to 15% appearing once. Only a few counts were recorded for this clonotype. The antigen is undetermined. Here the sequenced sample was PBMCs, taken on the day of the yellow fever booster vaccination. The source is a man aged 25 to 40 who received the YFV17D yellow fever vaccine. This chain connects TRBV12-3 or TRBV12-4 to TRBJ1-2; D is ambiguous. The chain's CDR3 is CASSLREGVSGYTF. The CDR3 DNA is TGTGCCAGCAGTTTACGGGAAGGAGTCTCGGGCTACACCTTC.